Below are 28 T cell receptor beta chains sequenced from a single sample in a study of T-cell reconstitution after alpha-beta-depleted transplantation in children. TCRbeta library construction was performed incorporating unique molecular identifiers. Via MiXCR, TCRdb re-called the PCR reads, giving one row per CDR3 protein. The sample has fewer than 20,000 distinct CDR3 sequences, roughly 5.3% seen once; the top ten hold about 6.3%. The starting material was PBMCs, obtained before TCRalphabeta/CD19-depleted stem cell transplant. These receptors all come from a boy younger than 18 with acute lymphoblastic leukemia, due to receive a stem cell transplant.

This clonotype was counted at least ten times. The chain joins TRBV11-3 to TRBJ1-1; D uncertain. This CDR3 comprises 15 residues. V was pared by 5 bases and J by 4 bases, with 17 bases between. The V gene's germline CDR1 is SGHNT and CDR2 YENEEA. The CDR3 DNA reads as TGTGCCAGCAGCCCTAAGTCTTCGCCGGGCACTGAAGCTTTCTTT. Translation gives CASSPKSSPGTEAFF.

This clonotype came up many times. The chain has TRBV6-2 or TRBV6-3 and TRBJ2-2; possibly TRBD1 for D (5 bases). CDR3 size: 15 residues. Trimming stripped 7 bases from V and 4 bases from J, with 16 bases between. Germline CDR1 reads MNHEY; CDR2 reads SVGEGT. In DNA, the CDR3 is TGTGCCAGCATCGGACACTTTACCTTCACCGGGGAGCTGTTTTTT. This codes for CASIGHFTFTGELFF.

This clonotype was observed at least ten times. The chain is built from TRBV7-9 and TRBJ1-1, with 7 bases that match TRBD1. Unmatched junction bases numbered 3, after V lost 2 bases and J lost 3 bases. Germline values: CDR1 SEHNR, CDR2 FQNEAQ (reference sequence). The CDR3 loop spans 14 amino acids. CDR3 protein: CASSLTGADTEAFF. In DNA form, the CDR3 reads TGTGCCAGCAGCTTAACAGGGGCGGACACTGAAGCTTTCTTT.

This clonotype was seen many times. V and J are TRBV20-1 and TRBJ1-1; D uncertain. The germline gives CDR1 DFQATT, CDR2 SNEGSKA (reference sequence). This CDR3 spans 14 amino acids. The ends were cut back, 8 bases at V and 1 base at J, with 17 bases in the middle. CDR3 in amino acids: CSHRRELGNTEAFF. DNA of the CDR3: TGCAGTCATCGGAGGGAATTGGGGAACACTGAAGCTTTCTTT.

This clonotype was counted at least ten times. J is TRBJ1-4 and V is TRBV4-2, with a tentative D call TRBD1 (6 bases). Germline-derived CDR1 and CDR2 are LGHNA and YNFKEQ. Trimming pared 2 bases from V and 2 bases from J, leaving 27 bases between. This CDR3 spans 21 amino acids. CDR3 loop: CASSQPSGGEDRTGTNEKLFF. CDR3 sequence (DNA): TGTGCCAGCAGCCAACCCTCGGGGGGCGAAGACCGAACGGGGACTAATGAAAAACTGTTTTTT.

This clonotype was seen repeatedly, ten times or more. This chain joins TRBV4-1 and TRBJ2-6, with a possible D match to TRBD1 (5 bases). Germline V gene sequence: CDR1 MGHRA, CDR2 YSYEKL. The length of the CDR3 is 17 residues. Trimming removed 2 bases at V and 0 bases at J, with 11 bases between. CDR3 nucleotides: TGCGCCAGCAGCCAATTGACAGCAAGCTCTGGGGCCAACGTCCTGACTTTC. Protein: CASSQLTASSGANVLTF.

Ten or more counts support this clonotype. The rearrangement links TRBV18 to TRBJ2-1; 7 bases are shared with TRBD2. The trim removed 6 bases at V and 5 bases at J, leaving 13 bases unmatched. Germline assignment: CDR1 KGHSH and CDR2 LQKENI. The CDR3 covers 16 residues. The CDR3 here is CASSPSGRGANNEQFF. CDR3 DNA: TGTGCCAGCTCCCCCTCGGGGAGGGGCGCTAACAATGAGCAGTTCTTC.

This clonotype has ten or more counts. The chain employs TRBV6-6 and TRBJ1-3; D uncertain. The CDR3 is made up of 14 amino acids. Trimming pared 4 bases from V and 2 bases from J, leaving 9 bases between. Germline V gene data show CDR1 as MNHNY and CDR2 as SVGAGI (reference sequence). This CDR3 is CASSLREAGNTIYF. CDR3 coding DNA: TGTGCCAGCAGTTTAAGGGAGGCTGGAAACACCATATATTTT.

The sample holds many counts of this clonotype. The chain recombines TRBV27 with TRBJ1-6; no reliable D call. The CDR3 consists of 13 residues. The germline gives CDR1 MNHEY, CDR2 SMNVEV (reference sequence). Trimming removed 5 bases at V and 6 bases at J, with 8 bases between. The CDR3 DNA follows: TGTGCCAGCAGTCCCACCGGTAATTCACCCCTCCACTTT. Translation gives CASSPTGNSPLHF.

There are many counts of this clonotype. The chain combines TRBV6-5 with TRBJ1-2; D unclear. Germline CDR1 reads MNHEY; CDR2 reads SVGAGI. Trimming cost V 4 bases and J 6 bases, with 27 bases left between them. This CDR3 is 18 amino acids long. In DNA, the CDR3 is TGTGCCAGCAGTTCTCCTCCATATCGGAGCGAAGTGTCCCATGGCTACACCTTC. Translating it yields CASSSPPYRSEVSHGYTF.

This clonotype was counted many times. The gene calls are TRBV2 and TRBJ1-2, with 7 bases fitting TRBD1. This CDR3 spans 14 amino acids. Germline CDR1 SNHLY, CDR2 FYNNEI. The J segment lost 4 bases and the V segment lost 6 bases, leaving 8 bases of the junction unmatched. Written as DNA, the CDR3 is TGTGCCAGCAGCTATGACAGGGAGGGCTATGGCTACACCTTC. Amino acid sequence: CASSYDREGYGYTF.

In this sample, this clonotype turned up many times. V usage is TRBV6-5 and J usage is TRBJ2-3, with TRBD2 as a possible D gene (6 bases). V was clipped by 5 bases and J by 4 bases, with 16 bases between them. The CDR3 spans 15 residues. Per germline, CDR1 MNHEY and CDR2 SVGAGI. Here the CDR3 reads CASSLMGGAPDTQYF. The CDR3 nucleotides read TGTGCCAGCAGTCTCATGGGCGGGGCCCCAGATACGCAGTATTTT.

This clonotype is labeled medium-sized. The chain joins TRBV12-3 or TRBV12-4 to TRBJ1-2; TRBD1 is a possible D gene (5 bases). The CDR3 is made up of 15 amino acids. V lost 3 bases and J 2 bases, leaving 13 bases between the germline ends. The CDR3: CASSFGGSSNYGYTF. The DNA for the CDR3 is TGTGCCAGCAGTTTCGGGGGTAGTTCCAACTATGGCTACACCTTC.

This clonotype ranks as medium-sized. In DNA, the CDR3 is TGCAGTGCCGAACGCCCCCCCGAGACCCAGTACTTC. It translates to CSAERPPETQYF. The chain combines TRBV20-1 with TRBJ2-5; D unclear. CDR3 length equals 12 residues. Between the trimmed V and J ends, which lost 6 bases and 5 bases, there was a span of 13 bases. Germline CDR1 DFQATT, CDR2 SNEGSKA (reference sequence).

This clonotype was picked up many times. In DNA, the CDR3 is TGTGCCAGCTCCCCCCCGGCAGGGGATGGCTACACCTTC. Its translation: CASSPPAGDGYTF. The V and J genes are TRBV7-9 and TRBJ1-2, with a weak D call TRBD1 (6 bases). Germline assignment: CDR1 SEHNR and CDR2 FQNEAQ (reference sequence). V was trimmed by 8 bases and J by 6 bases, leaving 16 bases between them. The CDR3 length is 13 residues.

This clonotype was seen at least ten times. J is TRBJ1-1 and V is TRBV20-1; no reliable D call. CDR3 length: 13 amino acids. V lost 6 bases, J lost 1 base, and 12 bases lay in between. Germline V gene sequence: CDR1 DFQATT, CDR2 SNEGSKA (reference sequence). CDR3: CSAHRSSNTEAFF. CDR3 nucleotide sequence: TGCAGTGCCCACAGAAGTTCGAACACTGAAGCTTTCTTT.

There are many counts of this clonotype. This chain joins TRBV7-2 and TRBJ2-5; D is perhaps TRBD2 (7 bases). Germline V gives CDR1 SGHTA, CDR2 FQGNSA. CDR3 length: 15 residues. V dropped 5 bases and J dropped 5 bases, with 18 bases sitting between them. The CDR3: CASSPLVGGRETQYF. In nucleotides, the CDR3 is TGTGCCAGCAGCCCCCTAGTGGGGGGGCGGGAGACCCAGTACTTC.

There are many counts of this clonotype. The chain couples TRBV7-9 to TRBJ2-7, with 7 bases aligning to TRBD1. This CDR3 is 15 amino acids long. The germline gives CDR1 SEHNR, CDR2 FQNEAQ (reference sequence). V was pared by 5 bases and J by 5 bases, with 12 bases of the junction left unmatched. The CDR3 loop reads CASSPRTGDRHEQYF. As DNA, the CDR3 is TGTGCCAGCAGCCCCCGGACAGGCGACCGCCACGAGCAGTACTTC. Using reference TRBV7-9 and TRBJ2-7 for the parts outside the CDR3, the full variable domain is DTGVSQNPRHKITKRGQNVTFRCDPISEHNRLYWYRQTLGQGPEFLTYFQNEAQLEKSRLLSDRFSAERPKGSFSTLEIQRTEQGDSAMYLCASSPRTGDRHEQYFGPGTRLTVT.

In its sample, this clonotype is medium-sized. The chain recombines TRBV10-3 with TRBJ2-7, with D maybe TRBD1 (6 bases). The CDR3 consists of 13 residues. V lost 5 bases and J 5 bases, leaving 13 bases between the germline ends. Germline-derived CDR1 and CDR2 are ENHRY and SYGVKD. This chain's CDR3 is CAISYREVDEQYF. The CDR3 region has the DNA TGTGCCATCAGTTACAGGGAAGTGGACGAGCAGTACTTC.

V is TRBV20-1 and J is TRBJ1-2, with 7 bases that match TRBD1. CDR3 length: 12 residues. With 3 bases clipped from V and 6 bases from J, the junction kept 4 bases outside the gene matches. Germline V gene lookup returns CDR1 DFQATT and CDR2 SNEGSKA (reference sequence). In nucleotides, the CDR3 is TGCAGTGCTAGGCGGCAGGGGGATGGCTACACCTTC. Amino acid sequence: CSARRQGDGYTF.

Ten or more counts support this clonotype. The V and J genes are TRBV7-9 and TRBJ2-3, with 8 bases fitting TRBD2. V was pared by 3 bases and J by 3 bases, with 5 bases of the junction left unmatched. The CDR3 is 15 amino acids. Germline assignment: CDR1 SEHNR and CDR2 FQNEAQ (reference sequence). This CDR3 is CASSLAGGATDTQYF. DNA for the CDR3: TGTGCCAGCAGCTTGGCCGGGGGGGCGACAGATACGCAGTATTTT.

This clonotype appeared many times. This chain uses TRBV2 with TRBJ1-5, with TRBD1 matching 7 bases. This CDR3 is 15 amino acids long. Germline-derived CDR1 and CDR2 are SNHLY and FYNNEI. Losses at the gene ends were 6 bases for V and 0 bases for J; bases not matched to a gene: 5. CDR3 residues: CASSDRVYSNQPQHF. CDR3 in DNA: TGTGCCAGCAGCGACAGGGTTTATAGCAATCAGCCCCAGCATTTT. The complete variable domain, with remaining parts taken from reference TRBV2 and TRBJ1-5, reads EPEVTQTPSHQVTQMGQEVILRCVPISNHLYFYWYRQILGQKVEFLVSFYNNEISEKSEIFDDQFSVERPDGSNFTLKIRSTKLEDSAMYFCASSDRVYSNQPQHFGDGTRLSIL.

This clonotype was seen ten or more times. The V and J genes are TRBV27 and TRBJ1-1, with TRBD1 as a possible D gene (5 bases). The CDR3 covers 15 residues. Trimming took 0 bases from V and 1 from J, leaving 9 bases between them. Germline CDR1 reads MNHEY; CDR2 reads SMNVEV (reference sequence). CDR3 region: CASSLSPRANTEAFF. The CDR3 DNA follows: TGTGCCAGCAGTTTATCACCCAGGGCGAACACTGAAGCTTTCTTT.

This clonotype was counted at least ten times. The junction and the germline gene differ at one end; a read error may be behind it. This rearrangement joins TRBV20-1 to TRBJ2-7; possibly TRBD2 for D (5 bases). The CDR3 loop spans 15 amino acids. Per the germline V gene, CDR1 is DFQATT and CDR2 is SNEGSKA (reference sequence). The CDR3, as DNA: TGCAGTGCCAGAGGACTGGACGGATTCTTCTACGAGCAGTACTTC. Translating gives CSARGLDGFFYEQYF.

This clonotype was seen many times. V is TRBV7-9 and J is TRBJ1-4, with 10 bases identical to TRBD1. The CDR3 has 14 amino acids. V shed 5 bases and J 7 bases; nucleotides not matched to a gene: 4. Germline-derived CDR1 and CDR2 are SEHNR and FQNEAQ (reference sequence). CDR3: CASSPGQGSEKLFF. The CDR3 DNA reads TGTGCCAGCAGCCCGGGACAGGGGAGTGAAAAACTGTTTTTT.

This clonotype was seen ten or more times. V usage is TRBV9 and J usage is TRBJ1-1; no clear D. The length of the CDR3 is 15 residues. Germline V CDR1 and CDR2: SGDLS, YYNGEE. Trimming removed 3 bases at V and 0 bases at J, with 12 bases between. CDR3 sequence (DNA): TGTGCCAGCAGCGCGGACGGAGACATGAACACTGAAGCTTTCTTT. Amino acid sequence: CASSADGDMNTEAFF.

This clonotype came up many times. As DNA, the CDR3 is TGTGCCAGCCGCCGTGGCGGCCAAGAGACCCAGTACTTC. This codes for CASRRGGQETQYF. The V gene is TRBV7-2, the J gene TRBJ2-5; D unresolved. Trimming shortened V by 8 bases and J by 1 base, and 11 bases separated the two germline ends. The CDR3 covers 13 residues. Per the germline V gene, CDR1 is SGHTA and CDR2 is FQGNSA.

This clonotype was detected many times. The CDR3 DNA sequence: TGCAGCGTTGAAGATCCACAGGGCAGGTATGGCTACACCTTC. This encodes CSVEDPQGRYGYTF. V is TRBV29-1 and J is TRBJ1-2; D perhaps matches TRBD1 (6 bases). Germline lookup yields CDR1 SQVTM and CDR2 ANQGSEA. The CDR3 contains 14 residues. V gave up 0 bases and J gave up 5 bases, with 13 bases separating them.